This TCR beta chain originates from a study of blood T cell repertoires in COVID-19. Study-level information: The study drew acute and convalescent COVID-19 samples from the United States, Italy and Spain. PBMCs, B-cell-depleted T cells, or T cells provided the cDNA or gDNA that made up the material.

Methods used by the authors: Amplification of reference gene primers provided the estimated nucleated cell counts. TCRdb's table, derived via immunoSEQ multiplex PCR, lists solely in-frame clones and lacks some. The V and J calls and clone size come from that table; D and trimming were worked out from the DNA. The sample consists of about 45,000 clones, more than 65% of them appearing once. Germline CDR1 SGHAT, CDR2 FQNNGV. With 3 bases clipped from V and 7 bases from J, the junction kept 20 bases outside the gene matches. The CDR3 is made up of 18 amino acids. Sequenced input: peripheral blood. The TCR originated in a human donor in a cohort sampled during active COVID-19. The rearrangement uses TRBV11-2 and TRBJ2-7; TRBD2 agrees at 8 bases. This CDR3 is CASSFLIPSREVSGEQYF. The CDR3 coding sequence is TGTGCCAGCAGCTTCTTAATACCGTCGCGGGAGGTCTCTGGAGAGCAGTACTTC.